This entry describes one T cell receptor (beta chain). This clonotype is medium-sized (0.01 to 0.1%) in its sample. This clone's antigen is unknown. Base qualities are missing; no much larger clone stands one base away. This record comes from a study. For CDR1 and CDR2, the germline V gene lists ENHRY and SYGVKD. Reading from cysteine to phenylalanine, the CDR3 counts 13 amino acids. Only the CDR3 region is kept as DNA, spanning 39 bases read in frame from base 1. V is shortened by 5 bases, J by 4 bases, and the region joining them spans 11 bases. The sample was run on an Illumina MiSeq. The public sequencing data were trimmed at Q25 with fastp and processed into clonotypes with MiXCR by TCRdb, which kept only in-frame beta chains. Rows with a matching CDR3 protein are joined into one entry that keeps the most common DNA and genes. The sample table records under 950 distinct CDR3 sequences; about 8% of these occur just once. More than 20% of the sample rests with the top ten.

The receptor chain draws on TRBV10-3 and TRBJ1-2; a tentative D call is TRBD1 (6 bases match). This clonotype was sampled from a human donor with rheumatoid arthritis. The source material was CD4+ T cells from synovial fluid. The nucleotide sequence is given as TGTGCCATCAGTCCTGGACAGATCTATGGCTACACCTTC. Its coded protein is CAISPGQIYGYTF.